The count of the clone carrying this T cell receptor (beta chain) is one. The antigen remains unidentified. Per germline, CDR1 SGHKS and CDR2 YYEKEE (reference sequence). J lost 2 bases, V lost 0 bases, and 2 bases had no gene match. The CDR3 is 15 amino acids. This sample is part of a study of cytomegalovirus exposure and HLA in healthy donors. Findings of the study overall: With later analysis, a missense DCLRE1C variant became linked to TCR beta V- and J-gene trimming. 87-base-pair reads could not separate some V segments, including TRBV6-2 and TRBV6-3. Generally TCR sequences proved uncommon, though certain public TCRs appeared in numerous donors. Investigators reported around 150 TCR beta chains as tied to cytomegalovirus.

The PCR made use of 60 Vbeta and 13 Jbeta primers. The method was immunoSEQ multiplex PCR; TCRdb's version includes in-frame clones alone and lacks a portion of them. Of around 160,000 clones in the sample, roughly 73% were seen once. Input material: PBMCs. The rearrangement links TRBV5-5 to TRBJ2-1, with TRBD2 matching over 7 bases. The source is a woman in her 40s in good health and CMV-seropositive. CDR3 DNA: TGTGCCAGCAGCTTGGGAGCGGGACCCTACAATGAGCAGTTCTTC. Residues: CASSLGAGPYNEQFF.